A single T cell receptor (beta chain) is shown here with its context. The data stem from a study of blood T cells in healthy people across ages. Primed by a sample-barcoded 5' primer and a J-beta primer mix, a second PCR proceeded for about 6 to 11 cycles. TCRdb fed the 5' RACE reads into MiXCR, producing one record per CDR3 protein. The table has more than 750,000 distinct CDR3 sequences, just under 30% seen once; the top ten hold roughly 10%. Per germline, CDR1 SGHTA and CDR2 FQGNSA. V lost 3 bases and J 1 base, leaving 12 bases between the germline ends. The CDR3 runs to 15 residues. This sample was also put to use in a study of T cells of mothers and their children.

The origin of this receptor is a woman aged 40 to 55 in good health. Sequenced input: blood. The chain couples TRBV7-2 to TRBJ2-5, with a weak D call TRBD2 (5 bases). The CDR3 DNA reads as TGTGCCAGCAGCTTCCAGCGGAGGCTCCAAGAGACCCAGTACTTC. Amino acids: CASSFQRRLQETQYF.